The rows below give T cell receptor beta chains drawn from one sample of a study of cytotoxic CD8 clonotypes in ibrutinib-treated CLL. Only in-frame clones appear in the TCRdb table, and some are missing; sequencing was by immunoSEQ multiplex PCR. The table shows 150,000 to 200,000 clones, with about 88% occurring only once. The input for sequencing was PBMCs, taken at disease progression, from a patient treated with ibrutinib. The receptors were sampled from a human donor with chronic lymphocytic leukemia. CDR3s include the opening cysteine and the closing phenylalanine or tryptophan. A D gene is named only where the DNA matches it firmly. Rows give clone size only sometimes, using once, few, many, or a class for an expanded clone.

CDR3 protein,CDR3 DNA,V gene,D gene,clone size,J gene
CAWSDPTLAGSYNEQFF,TGTGCCTGGAGCGATCCGACTCTAGCGGGCTCCTACAATGAGCAGTTCTTC,TRBV30,TRBD2,NA,TRBJ2-1
CASSLNMNTGELFF,TGTGCCAGCAGTCTGAACATGAACACCGGGGAGCTGTTTTTT,TRBV6-5,NA,few,TRBJ2-2
CASSNPGTGGTRNQPQHF,TGTGCCAGTAGTAATCCCGGGACAGGGGGTACGCGCAATCAGCCCCAGCATTTT,TRBV19,TRBD1,NA,TRBJ1-5
CASTLRQGADYGYTF,TGTGCCAGCACATTGAGACAGGGAGCTGACTATGGCTACACCTTC,TRBV2,TRBD1,NA,TRBJ1-2
CASSLESGGSGNTIYF,TGTGCCAGCAGCTTAGAATCCGGGGGCTCTGGAAACACCATATATTTT,TRBV7-6,NA,NA,TRBJ1-3
CASSRSEGANTGELFF,TGTGCCAGCAGCCGCTCCGAGGGGGCAAACACCGGGGAGCTGTTTTTT,TRBV11-2,TRBD1,NA,TRBJ2-2
CAWSLQGRGYTF,TGTGCCTGGAGTCTACAGGGAAGGGGCTACACCTTC,TRBV30,NA,once,TRBJ1-2
CASSMGQSGGEQYF,TGTGCCAGCAGCATGGGACAGTCTGGGGGCGAGCAGTACTTC,TRBV7-8,TRBD1,NA,TRBJ2-7
CASSLGLAGRDTQYF,TGTGCCAGCAGCTTGGGACTAGCGGGTCGAGATACGCAGTATTTT,TRBV5-7,TRBD2,once,TRBJ2-3
CAWSGTSGRPDYEQYF,TGTGCCTGGAGCGGGACTAGCGGGAGGCCAGACTACGAGCAGTACTTC,TRBV30,TRBD2,NA,TRBJ2-7
CASSLGRNYQETQYF,TGTGCCAGCAGCTTAGGACGTAACTACCAAGAGACCCAGTACTTC,TRBV7-9,NA,many,TRBJ2-5